This TCR beta chain emerged from a study of post-analysis software for immune sequencing data. Study outcomes and limitations: There was significantly lower normalized Chao1 diversity in multiple sclerosis patients than in controls. Same-batch preparations were strongly co-clustered by F measure. Patients showed TRBV5-6, TRBV5-1 and TRBV20-1 among 4 or 5 TRBV segments more frequent than in controls.

cDNA libraries of TCR beta carried unique molecular identifiers. cDNA molecules numbering roughly 500,000 came from approximately 0.91 to 9.4 million T cells. TCRdb recomputed calls from the PCR reads with MiXCR, one row per CDR3 protein. In the table there are 450,000 to 700,000 distinct CDR3 sequences, around 40% of which are singletons. A few counts support this clonotype. As yet, its antigen is unknown. The CDR3 sequence is 15 residues long. The V segment lost 5 bases and the J segment 9 bases; nucleotides outside the gene matches: 10. The germline CDR1 and CDR2 sequences are MNHNS and SASEGT. V usage is TRBV6-1 and J usage is TRBJ2-1, with TRBD1 identical over 10 bases. The TCR was taken from a girl between 5 and 17 years old with multiple sclerosis. The sample was blood. Here the CDR3 reads CASSKGQGMVGEQFF. The CDR3, as DNA: TGTGCCAGCAGTAAGGGACAGGGGATGGTCGGTGAGCAGTTCTTC.